These 19 T cell receptor beta chains originate from one sample sequenced in a study of shared clonotypes between healthy human individuals. Only in-frame clones appear in the TCRdb table, and some are missing; sequencing was by immunoSEQ multiplex PCR. The repertoire consists of fewer than 3 million clones, with 92% occurring once and the leading ten covering around 0.38%. The sample consisted of naive CD4+ T cells from PBMCs. Subset here: CD45RA+ positively selected. The receptors come from a man in his late teens or twenties in good health. Some clones in this sample may be carry-over from other donors' samples.

This sequence joins TRBV5-4 and TRBJ2-7, with 7 bases that match TRBD2. The CDR3 length is 15 residues. Losses at the gene ends were 0 bases for V and 5 bases for J; bases not matched to a gene: 8. Germline CDR1 reads SGHNT; CDR2 reads YYREEE (reference sequence). CDR3 DNA sequence: TGTGCCAGCAGCTTGGGGGGCGGGAGAAACCACGAGCAGTACTTC. Its protein product is CASSLGGGRNHEQYF.

The rearrangement uses TRBV10-3 and TRBJ1-2; possible D gene TRBD1, 6 bases. V dropped 2 bases and J dropped 5 bases, with 15 bases sitting between them. Germline V lookup: CDR1 ENHRY, CDR2 SYGVKD. This CDR3 contains 15 residues. This chain's CDR3 is CAISERGARRYGYTF. The CDR3 bases are TGTGCCATCAGTGAGAGGGGGGCACGACGGTATGGCTACACCTTC.

This clone occurred once. The V call is TRBV7-9, the J call TRBJ2-3, with D possibly matching TRBD1 (6 bases). V lost 5 bases and J lost 2, with 14 bases in between. Germline V gives CDR1 SEHNR, CDR2 FQNEAQ (reference sequence). This CDR3 region has 15 residues. The CDR3 nucleotides read TGTGCCAGCAGCCCCGGACAGTTTTCCACAGATACGCAGTATTTT. Protein product: CASSPGQFSTDTQYF.

This clone was detected a few times. The chain joins TRBV10-1 to TRBJ1-2, with D maybe TRBD1 (5 bases). Germline V gene lookup returns CDR1 WNHNN and CDR2 SYGVQD (reference sequence). The CDR3 extends over 13 amino acids. The CDR3 DNA reads TGCGCAGACAATTGGGCAGGGAGCTATGGCTACACCTTC. Its translation: CADNWAGSYGYTF.

This chain links TRBV29-1 with TRBJ2-3; 10 bases match TRBD2. The germline CDR1 and CDR2 sequences are SQVTM and ANQGSEA. The CDR3 runs 14 residues. The junction had 5 bases not matched to a gene; V was cut back by 7 bases and J by 1 base. The CDR3 DNA is TGCAGCGGAGCGGGAGGGTTTCGCACAGATACGCAGTATTTT. Translated: CSGAGGFRTDTQYF.

The V call is TRBV11-2, the J call TRBJ1-6, with a possible D match to TRBD1 (5 bases). With 7 bases removed from V and 10 bases from J, the gap between germline ends came to 17 bases. There are 14 residues in the CDR3. The germline V gene encodes CDR1 SGHAT and CDR2 FQNNGV. Written as DNA, the CDR3 is TGTGCCAGCACTCCACCAGGGAGGAAATCACCCCTCCACTTT. It translates to CASTPPGRKSPLHF.

The chain couples TRBV7-9 to TRBJ2-3; 9 bases map to TRBD1. Germline V gene data show CDR1 as SEHNR and CDR2 as FQNEAQ (reference sequence). This CDR3 region has 15 residues. After removal of 5 bases from V and 1 base from J, the junction contained 4 bases not matched to a gene. CDR3 sequence reads: CASSRTGGRTDTQYF. The CDR3 region has the DNA TGTGCCAGCAGCCGCACAGGGGGCCGCACAGATACGCAGTATTTT.

The chain couples TRBV4-1 to TRBJ2-2; D possibly corresponds to TRBD1 (7 bases). V was cut by 4 bases and J by 7 bases, with 19 bases left in between. This CDR3 has 16 residues. Germline loops: CDR1 MGHRA, CDR2 YSYEKL. The CDR3 loop reads CASSRAGGLSGGELFF. In DNA, the CDR3 is TGCGCCAGCAGCCGCGCAGGGGGGTTGTCGGGCGGGGAGCTGTTTTTT.

The chain uses TRBV6-5 and TRBJ2-5; 8 bases map to TRBD1. Looked up from germline, CDR1 is MNHEY and CDR2 is SVGAGI. Unmatched junction bases numbered 11, after V lost 6 bases and J lost 5 bases. CDR3 length: 15 residues. The CDR3 here is CASRNAGQGRETQYF. CDR3 sequence (DNA): TGTGCCAGCAGGAACGCCGGACAGGGTCGGGAGACCCAGTACTTC.

The V call is TRBV9, the J call TRBJ1-2; no definite D call. The germline gives CDR1 SGDLS, CDR2 YYNGEE. With 1 base removed from V and 9 bases from J, the gap between germline ends came to 13 bases. This CDR3 spans 13 amino acids. The CDR3 loop reads CASSVLSTGRYTF. DNA of the CDR3: TGTGCCAGCAGCGTACTATCTACCGGGCGCTACACCTTC.

The chain employs TRBV11-3 and TRBJ2-5, with D possibly being TRBD2 (6 bases). Trimming pared 5 bases from V and 1 base from J, leaving 8 bases between. CDR1 is SGHNT, CDR2 YENEEA, per germline. This CDR3 has 13 amino acids. CDR3 coding DNA: TGTGCCAGCAGCGCGGGGCTCCAAGAGACCCAGTACTTC. It codes for CASSAGLQETQYF.

To note about this clone: At the DNA level, this CDR3 is encoded by other sequences in the same sample as well. The genes are TRBV28 and TRBJ2-7, with TRBD2 matching 9 bases. Trimming took 8 bases from V and 1 from J; bases not matched to a gene: 3. Germline-derived CDR1 and CDR2 are MDHEN and SYDVKM. The CDR3 totals 13 residues. CDR3 bases: TGTGCCAGCTCAAGCGGGGGGTCCTACGAGCAGTACTTC. Amino acids: CASSSGGSYEQYF.

V gene TRBV29-1 combines with J gene TRBJ2-1; no clear D gene. Trimming stripped 6 bases from V and 7 bases from J, with 22 bases between. Germline CDR1 and CDR2: SQVTM and ANQGSEA. The length of the CDR3 is 15 residues. CDR3 coding DNA: TGCAGCGTGTTAAAAGTGGGATCAAAGAAGAATGAGCAGTTCTTC. Translating it yields CSVLKVGSKKNEQFF.

The chain employs TRBV7-2 and TRBJ2-1; no reliable D call. The CDR3 totals 11 residues. The germline V and J ends were trimmed by 3 bases and 8 bases, with 5 bases remaining between them. Looked up from germline, CDR1 is SGHTA and CDR2 is FQGNSA. The CDR3 protein is CASSFSHEQFF. DNA of the CDR3: TGTGCCAGCAGCTTCTCCCATGAGCAGTTCTTC.

This clone appeared a few times. V is TRBV2 and J is TRBJ2-7; possible D gene TRBD2, 6 bases. The CDR3 contains 12 residues. Germline CDR1 SNHLY, CDR2 FYNNEI. Trimming cost V 8 bases and J 0 bases, with 8 bases left between them. The CDR3, as DNA: TGTGCCAGCGCTAGCGACTCCTACGAGCAGTACTTC. Its protein is CASASDSYEQYF.

This clone was detected only once. V and J are TRBV7-2 and TRBJ2-7, with TRBD1 as a possible D gene (5 bases). This CDR3 spans 14 amino acids. Germline CDR1 reads SGHTA; CDR2 reads FQGNSA. Deletions cut 5 bases from V and 4 bases from J, with 15 bases between. Here the CDR3 reads CASSAILPGYEQYF. DNA for the CDR3: TGTGCCAGCAGCGCAATACTACCAGGGTACGAGCAGTACTTC.

This clone was seen once. V gene TRBV27 combines with J gene TRBJ2-7; 7 nucleotides line up with TRBD2. V lost 7 bases to trimming and J lost 4 bases; unmatched junction nucleotides: 19. This CDR3 has 17 residues. Per the germline V gene, CDR1 is MNHEY and CDR2 is SMNVEV (reference sequence). DNA of the CDR3: TGTGCCAGCACCCCCCAGGGTCTAGCGGCCCGTCGATACGAGCAGTACTTC. It translates to CASTPQGLAARRYEQYF.

The chain recombines TRBV2 with TRBJ1-1, with D perhaps matching TRBD1 (5 bases). Deletions cut 6 bases from V and 7 bases from J, with 18 bases between. Per the germline V gene, CDR1 is SNHLY and CDR2 is FYNNEI. CDR3 length: 14 residues. CDR3: CASSSPHSDSEAFF. The CDR3 bases are TGTGCCAGCAGCTCCCCTCACAGCGACAGTGAAGCTTTCTTT.

The CDR3 protein is CASSPAGFNQPQHF. In DNA, the CDR3 is TGTGCCAGCAGTCCGGCAGGGTTCAATCAGCCCCAGCATTTT. The rearrangement links TRBV27 to TRBJ1-5; tentative D call: TRBD1 (5 bases). V dropped 5 bases and J dropped 3 bases, with 11 bases sitting between them. The length of the CDR3 is 14 residues. Germline V gene sequence: CDR1 MNHEY, CDR2 SMNVEV (reference sequence).